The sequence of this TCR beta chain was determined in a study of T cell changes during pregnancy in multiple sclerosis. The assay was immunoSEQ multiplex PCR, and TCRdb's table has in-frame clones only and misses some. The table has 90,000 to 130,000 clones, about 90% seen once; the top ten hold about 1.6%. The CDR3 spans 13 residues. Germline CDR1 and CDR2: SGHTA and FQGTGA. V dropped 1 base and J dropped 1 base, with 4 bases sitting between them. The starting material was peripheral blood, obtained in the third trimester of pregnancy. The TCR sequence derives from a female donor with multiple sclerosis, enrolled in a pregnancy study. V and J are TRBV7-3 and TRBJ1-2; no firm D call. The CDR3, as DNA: TGTGCCAGCAGCTTAAACAGTAACTATGGCTACACCTTC. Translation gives CASSLNSNYGYTF.